The present TCR beta chain was sequenced within a study of T cells expressing NK-cell markers. Notes on this clonotype: Its antigen is unknown.

Study-level points and caveats: NKG2C+ dominant clonotype frequencies in about 6 donors were roughly 1.0-7.5% of CD8+ T cells. Leadership of the CD3+CD56-NKG2C+ fraction also belonged to these clonotypes in several donors. What remained unclear was the HCMV specificity of expanded NKG2C+ T cell clones.

Beta-chain TCR cDNA was generated via 5'RACE template switching with UMIs. TCRdb re-called the 5' RACE reads, yielding one record per CDR3 amino acid sequence without DNA. This listing includes 500,000 or so distinct CDR3 sequences. Germline V gene lookup returns CDR1 SGHVS and CDR2 FQNEAQ. This CDR3 contains 17 residues. Material for sequencing was blood T cells: a sorted CD56 or NKG2C T cell subset, CD4+ or CD8+ T cells, or bulk PBMC T cells (not recorded which). The TCR was taken from a man between 18 and 29 years old in good health. V usage is TRBV7-8 and J usage is TRBJ2-2; TCRdb's D call of TRBD2 is untestable without DNA. The CDR3 is CASSERSLAGGRRELFF.